This T cell receptor beta chain emerged from a study of CD8 T cells in ankylosing spondylitis. Study conclusions and caveats: Characteristic, it appeared, of ankylosing spondylitis blood was a TCR beta motif of seven or eight highly homologous variants. Disease-linked clones bore a CD8+ phenotype, appearing relatively rarely in peripheral blood. Enrichment of disease-linked clones was reportedly significant in matched ankylosing spondylitis synovial fluid.

V was pared by 3 bases and J by 0 bases, with 8 bases between. Germline V gene data show CDR1 as SGHVS and CDR2 as FQNEAQ. The CDR3 totals 14 residues. Remarks on this clonotype: Its target is unknown.

For TCR beta, libraries came from quantitative 5'-RACE with molecular barcodes. One entry per CDR3 protein, called by TCRdb with MiXCR from the 5' RACE reads. Counted here are roughly 150,000 distinct CDR3 sequences, 25% to 35% occurring once; the ten biggest clones make up about 6%. This clonotype was sampled from a male donor with ankylosing spondylitis. The sequenced material came from synovial fluid, either unsorted or a sorted T cell fraction (not recorded which). The chain employs TRBV7-8 and TRBJ1-1; the D gene is possibly TRBD1 (6 bases). This chain's CDR3 is CASSFQGMNTEAFF. The CDR3 nucleotides read TGTGCCAGCAGCTTCCAGGGGATGAACACTGAAGCTTTCTTT.